The present T cell receptor beta chain was sequenced within a study of CD8 T cells in Susac syndrome. Sequencing targeted TCR beta in blood CD8+ and CD4+ T cells. On this clonotype itself: What it recognizes is unknown.

Study-wide findings and caveats: TEMRA cells and active patients showed peak Susac CD8+ clonal expansion.

Reverse transcription of 0.5 to 1 ug RNA was carried out with random hexamers. TCRdb re-called the immunoSEQ multiplex PCR reads with MiXCR, one entry per CDR3 protein. The repertoire has more than 100,000 distinct CDR3 sequences, roughly 94% of them found once; the top ten carry around 0.28%. Trimming removed 2 bases at V and 6 bases at J, with 10 bases between. Per the germline V gene, CDR1 is SGHAT and CDR2 is FQNNGV. The length of the CDR3 is 13 residues. The sample comprised CD8+ T cells from PBMCs. V and J are TRBV11-2 and TRBJ1-1, with unresolved D. The sequence came from a human donor with Susac syndrome. DNA of the CDR3: TGTGCCAGCAGCTTAAGTGGGGTTCCTGAAGCTTTCTTT. It translates to CASSLSGVPEAFF.